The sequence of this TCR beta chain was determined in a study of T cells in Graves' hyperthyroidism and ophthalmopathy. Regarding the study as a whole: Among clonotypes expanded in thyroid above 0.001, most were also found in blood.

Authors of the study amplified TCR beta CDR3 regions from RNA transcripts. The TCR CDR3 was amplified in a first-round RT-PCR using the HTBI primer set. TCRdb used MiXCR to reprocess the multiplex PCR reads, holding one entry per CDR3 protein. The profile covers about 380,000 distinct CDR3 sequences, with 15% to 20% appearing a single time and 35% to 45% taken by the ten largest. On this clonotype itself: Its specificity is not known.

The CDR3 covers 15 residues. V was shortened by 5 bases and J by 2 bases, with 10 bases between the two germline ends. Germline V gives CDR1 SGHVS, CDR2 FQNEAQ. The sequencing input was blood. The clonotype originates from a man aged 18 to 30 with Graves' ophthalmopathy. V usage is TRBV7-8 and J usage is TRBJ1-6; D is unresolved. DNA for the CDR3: TGTGCCAGCAGCACTTCAAATGCCTATAATTCACCCCTCCACTTT. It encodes CASSTSNAYNSPLHF. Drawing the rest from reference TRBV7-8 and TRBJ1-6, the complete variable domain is GAGVSQSPRYKVAKRGQDVALRCDPISGHVSLFWYQQALGQGPEFLTYFQNEAQLDKSGLPSDRFFAERPEGSVSTLKIQRTQQEDSAVYLCASSTSNAYNSPLHFGNGTRLTVT.